The clone carrying this T cell receptor (beta chain) appeared once. In TCRdb, the RT-PCR reads were re-called with MiXCR into one record per CDR3 protein. Here the sample spans approximately 150,000 distinct CDR3 sequences, about two fifths being singletons. This sample is part of a study of patients and donors after allogeneic stem cell transplantation. Trimming left V 0 bases short and J 2 bases short, with 16 bases between. The CDR3 totals 17 residues. The germline V gene has CDR1 LGHNA and CDR2 YNFKEQ. Sequences were obtained from blood, either unsorted or a sorted T cell fraction (not recorded which). The chain uses TRBV4-2 and TRBJ2-5; TRBD2 might be the D (6 bases). This sequence was found in a human donor who was either an allogeneic HSCT recipient or a stem cell or donor lymphocyte infusion donor (not recorded which). It is not recorded whose cells these are; they may come from a transplant donor. In DNA, the CDR3 is TGTGCCAGCAGCCAAGACCCCATGGCGGGGAGACAAGAGACCCAGTACTTC. Protein sequence: CASSQDPMAGRQETQYF.